One and the same sample provided the 6 T cell receptor beta chains below, sequenced in a study of T cells in localized non-small cell lung cancer. Data came from immunoSEQ multiplex PCR; TCRdb stores just in-frame clones and leaves some out. The sample has approximately 54,000 clones, 70% to 90% seen once. Specimen: peripheral blood, collected before any cancer treatment. The origin of the receptors is a woman aged 40-75 years with stage I lung adenocarcinoma.

This chain links TRBV4-3 with TRBJ1-2; 9 positions match TRBD1. With V trimmed by 0 bases and J by 0 bases, 2 bases remained unmatched. CDR3 length: 16 residues. The germline V gene has CDR1 LGHNA and CDR2 YSLEER. The CDR3 nucleotides read TGCGCCAGCAGCCAAGATGGGACAGGGACTAACTATGGCTACACCTTC. Amino acid sequence: CASSQDGTGTNYGYTF.

The genes are TRBV9 and TRBJ2-1; D gene ambiguous. Per the germline V gene, CDR1 is SGDLS and CDR2 is YYNGEE. V was clipped by 3 bases and J by 4 bases, with 14 bases between them. The CDR3 spans 15 residues. CDR3 loop: CASSALPGLYNEQFF. CDR3 nucleotides: TGTGCCAGCAGCGCACTCCCGGGCCTATACAATGAGCAGTTCTTC.

The chain has TRBV2 and TRBJ2-7; 8 nucleotides align to TRBD2. Germline values: CDR1 SNHLY, CDR2 FYNNEI. The CDR3 runs to 14 residues. With V trimmed by 4 bases and J by 6 bases, 8 bases remained unmatched. The CDR3 loop reads CASSAGLETSEQYF. The CDR3 DNA reads as TGTGCCAGCAGTGCGGGACTAGAAACATCCGAGCAGTACTTC.

On this clone: This sample also contains other DNA sequences that code for the same CDR3. This chain links TRBV25-1 with TRBJ1-5; D gene unclear. The germline CDR1 and CDR2 sequences are MGHDK and SYGVNS. The V and J ends lost 1 base and 2 bases respectively, with 3 bases between them. There are 13 residues in the CDR3. CDR3 protein: CASSESGNQPQHF. The CDR3 DNA follows: TGTGCCAGCAGTGAATCAGGCAATCAGCCCCAGCATTTT.

This CDR3 is CASSPLRETQYF. As DNA, the CDR3 is TGTGCCAGCAGCCCCCTCAGGGAGACCCAGTACTTC. The chain combines TRBV7-2 with TRBJ2-5; D gene unclear. Trimming took 5 bases from V and 5 from J, leaving 9 bases between them. CDR3 length: 12 residues. Germline V lookup: CDR1 SGHTA, CDR2 FQGNSA.

The rearrangement links TRBV7-3 to TRBJ2-1; D may be TRBD2 (6 bases). Trimming removed 5 bases at V and 4 bases at J, with 15 bases between. Germline V gene lookup returns CDR1 SGHTA and CDR2 FQGTGA. CDR3 length: 15 amino acids. The CDR3 coding sequence is TGTGCCAGCAGCCCGCGGGACGCTAATTACAATGAGCAGTTCTTC. Encoded protein: CASSPRDANYNEQFF.